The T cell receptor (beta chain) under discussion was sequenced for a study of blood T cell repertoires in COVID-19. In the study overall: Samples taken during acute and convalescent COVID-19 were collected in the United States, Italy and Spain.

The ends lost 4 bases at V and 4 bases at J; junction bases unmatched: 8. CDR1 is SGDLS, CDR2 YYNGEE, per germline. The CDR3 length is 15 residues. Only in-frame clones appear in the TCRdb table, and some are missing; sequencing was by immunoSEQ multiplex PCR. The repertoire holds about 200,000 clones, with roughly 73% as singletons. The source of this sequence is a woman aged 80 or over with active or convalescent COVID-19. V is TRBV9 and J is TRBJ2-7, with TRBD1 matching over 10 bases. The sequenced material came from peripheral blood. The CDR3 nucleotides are TGTGCCAGCAGCACAGCCGGGACAGGGGTTTACGAGCAGTACTTC. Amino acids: CASSTAGTGVYEQYF.